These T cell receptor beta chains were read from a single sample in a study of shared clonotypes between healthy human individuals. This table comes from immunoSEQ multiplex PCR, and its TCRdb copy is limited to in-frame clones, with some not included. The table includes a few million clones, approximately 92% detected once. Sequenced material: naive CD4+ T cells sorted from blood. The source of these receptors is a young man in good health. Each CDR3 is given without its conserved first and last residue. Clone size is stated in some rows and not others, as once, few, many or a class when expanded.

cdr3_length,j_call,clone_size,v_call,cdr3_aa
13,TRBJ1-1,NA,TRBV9,ASSVGSWGPTEAF
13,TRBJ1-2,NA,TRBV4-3,ASSQGNPALGGYT
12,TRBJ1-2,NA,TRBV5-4,ASSMTGIGAGHT
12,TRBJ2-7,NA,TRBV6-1,ASSAGQGFSEQY
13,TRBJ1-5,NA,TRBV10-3,AISEGTVNNQPQH
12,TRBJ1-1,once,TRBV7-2,ASSPSGSRTEAF
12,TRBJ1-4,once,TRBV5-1,ASSPGRLEEKLF
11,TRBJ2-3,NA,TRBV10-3,AISGGGTDTQY
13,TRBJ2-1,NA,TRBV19,ASSPYRLPNNEQF
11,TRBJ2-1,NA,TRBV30,AWRGRLAGEQF
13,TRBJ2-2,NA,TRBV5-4,ASSIGGIGTGELF
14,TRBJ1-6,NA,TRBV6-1,ASSKGQTTYNSPLH
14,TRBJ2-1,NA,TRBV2,ASSARRQGSYNEQF
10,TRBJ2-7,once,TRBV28,ASSSLGEGQY
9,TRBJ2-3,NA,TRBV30,AWTPEDTQY
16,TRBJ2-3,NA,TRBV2,ASSRTPGLAGSTDTQY
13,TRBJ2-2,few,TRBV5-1,ASSITGTSTGELF
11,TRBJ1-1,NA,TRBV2,ASRKEGDTEAF
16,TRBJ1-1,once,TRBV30,AWSPSLGAGGVGTEAF
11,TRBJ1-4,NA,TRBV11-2,ASSLITNEKLF
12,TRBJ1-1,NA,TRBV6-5,ATKPSGVNTEAF
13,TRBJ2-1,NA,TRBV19,ASSLDGNSYNEQF
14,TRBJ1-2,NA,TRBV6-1,ASSEGGQIKNYGYT
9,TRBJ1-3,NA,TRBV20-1,SANYGNTIY
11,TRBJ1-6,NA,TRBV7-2,ASSTGVRSPLH
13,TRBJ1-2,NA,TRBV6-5,ASSPQWDIKYGYT
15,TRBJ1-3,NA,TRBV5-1,ASSTYRGGSSGNTIY
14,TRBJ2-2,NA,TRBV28,ASSLGLAGGTGELF
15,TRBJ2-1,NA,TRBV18,ASSRILAGLSYNEQF
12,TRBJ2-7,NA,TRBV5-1,ASSLTGFSYEQY
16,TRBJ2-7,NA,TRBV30,AWSVQGVGLGLSYEQY
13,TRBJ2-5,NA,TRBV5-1,ASSLPTGSAETQY
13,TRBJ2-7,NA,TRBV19,ASSETLAGAAEQY
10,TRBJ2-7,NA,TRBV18,ASSSDRYEQY
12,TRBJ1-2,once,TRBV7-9,ASSLGDGSYGYT
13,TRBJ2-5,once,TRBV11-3,ASSLGGRGGETQY
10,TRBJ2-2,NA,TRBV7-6,ASSLASGELF
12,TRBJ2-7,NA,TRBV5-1,ASSLVQAPYEQY
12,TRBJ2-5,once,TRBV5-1,ASSLELGQETQY
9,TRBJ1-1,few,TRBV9,ASSRETEAF
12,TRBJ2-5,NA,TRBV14,ASSQFQGYETQY
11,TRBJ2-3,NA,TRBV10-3,AIRRDFTDTQY
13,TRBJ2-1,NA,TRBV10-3,AISGGQGYYNEQF